The 16 T cell receptor beta chains below come from one sample, sequenced in a study of shared clonotypes between healthy human individuals. Some clones are missing from TCRdb's copy, which holds only in-frame ones; the method was immunoSEQ multiplex PCR. The repertoire has fewer than 400,000 clones, about 74% of them found once; the top ten carry about 9.3%. The sample was memory CD4+ T cells sorted from blood. Subset noted: CD45RA-negative fraction. The receptors stem from a man aged 25-45 years in good health.

The chain couples TRBV6-4 to TRBJ2-1; weak D call: TRBD1 (5 bases). This CDR3 is built from 14 residues. CDR1 and CDR2 (germline): MRHNA, SNTAGT. V lost 2 bases and J 7 bases, leaving 12 bases between the germline ends. The chain's CDR3 is CASSDQGSYNEQFF. CDR3 nucleotide sequence: TGTGCCAGCAGTGACCAGGGAAGTTATAATGAGCAGTTCTTC.

This clone has more than one count but fewer than ten. The chain is built from TRBV19 and TRBJ2-1, with TRBD2 identical over 7 bases. The CDR3 is 14 residues long. The J segment lost 9 bases and the V segment lost 5 bases, leaving 10 bases of the junction unmatched. CDR1 is LNHDA and CDR2 is SQIVND in the germline V gene (reference sequence). The CDR3 region is CASSSWGGSSEQFF. The CDR3 DNA reads as TGTGCCAGTAGTTCATGGGGCGGGAGTAGTGAGCAGTTCTTC.

The rearrangement joins TRBV7-2 to TRBJ2-5; either TRBD1 or TRBD2 may supply D (6 bases each). V was clipped by 4 bases and J by 5 bases, with 20 bases between them. The CDR3 covers 16 residues. From germline, CDR1 is SGHTA and CDR2 FQGNSA. Here the CDR3 reads CASSSVLGGRGETQYF. CDR3 sequence (DNA): TGTGCCAGCAGCTCCGTCCTTGGGGGGCGCGGTGAGACCCAGTACTTC.

The V and J genes are TRBV30 and TRBJ2-6, with a weak D call TRBD2 (5 bases). This CDR3 spans 15 amino acids. Trimming took 1 base from V and 0 from J, leaving 7 bases between them. CDR1 and CDR2 from the germline V gene are GTSNPN and SVGIG (reference sequence). CDR3 sequence reads: CAWSGRLSGANVLTF. CDR3 bases: TGTGCCTGGAGTGGGAGGCTCTCTGGGGCCAACGTCCTGACTTTC.

The rearrangement joins TRBV30 to TRBJ1-3; D not resolved. Trimming removed 5 bases from V and 0 bases from J, with 11 bases in between. This CDR3 spans 14 amino acids. The germline V gene encodes CDR1 GTSNPN and CDR2 SVGIG (reference sequence). The CDR3 is CAWAADRSGNTIYF. In nucleotides, the CDR3 is TGTGCCTGGGCGGCGGATCGCTCTGGAAACACCATATATTTT.

This clone was seen once. This rearrangement joins TRBV19 to TRBJ2-7; TRBD1 agrees at 7 bases. The CDR3 has 15 amino acids. CDR1 is LNHDA and CDR2 is SQIVND in the germline V gene (reference sequence). Germline trimming cut 7 bases from V and 2 bases from J; bases unmatched to any gene: 11. DNA for the CDR3: TGTGCCAGTATCAAACCGGGACAGACGACCTACGAGCAGTACTTC. This translates into CASIKPGQTTYEQYF. The full variable domain, rest sourced from reference TRBV19 and TRBJ2-7, is DGGITQSPKYLFRKEGQNVTLSCEQNLNHDAMYWYRQDPGQGLRLIYYSQIVNDFQKGDIAEGYSVSREKKESFPLTVTSAQKNPTAFYLCASIKPGQTTYEQYFGPGTRLTVT.

The rearrangement joins TRBV2 to TRBJ2-1, with TRBD2 matching 7 bases. The J segment lost 3 bases and the V segment lost 3 bases, leaving 8 bases of the junction unmatched. There are 16 residues in the CDR3. CDR1 SNHLY and CDR2 FYNNEI come from the germline V gene. CDR3 amino acids: CASSEKGGRYYNEQFF. The CDR3 DNA sequence: TGTGCCAGCAGTGAGAAGGGCGGGAGATACTACAATGAGCAGTTCTTC.

The rearrangement links TRBV7-9 to TRBJ2-5, with 7 bases matching TRBD1. V lost 4 bases and J lost 2; bases outside the gene matches: 1. Germline CDR1 SEHNR, CDR2 FQNEAQ (reference sequence). This CDR3 contains 13 residues. The CDR3 DNA reads TGTGCCAGCAGCTCACAGGGGCAAGAGACCCAGTACTTC. Protein product: CASSSQGQETQYF.

The gene calls are TRBV5-4 and TRBJ1-1; 7 positions agree with TRBD1. J was trimmed by 4 bases and V by 4 bases; bases with no gene match: 13. Germline CDR1 SGHNT, CDR2 YYREEE (reference sequence). The CDR3 is 16 residues long. The CDR3 sequence is CASSPSGQGVVTEAFF. CDR3 coding DNA: TGTGCCAGCAGCCCGTCTGGCCAGGGGGTTGTCACTGAAGCTTTCTTT. Using reference TRBV5-4 and TRBJ1-1 for the parts outside the CDR3, the full variable domain is ETGVTQSPTHLIKTRGQQVTLRCSSQSGHNTVSWYQQALGQGPQFIFQYYREEENGRGNFPPRFSGLQFPNYSSELNVNALELDDSALYLCASSPSGQGVVTEAFFGQGTRLTVV.

This clone was recorded a few times. This chain uses TRBV11-1 with TRBJ2-5, with D perhaps matching TRBD1 (6 bases). The V and J ends lost 5 bases and 2 bases respectively, with 12 bases between them. The CDR3 consists of 14 residues. Germline V gives CDR1 SGHAT, CDR2 FQDESV (reference sequence). In nucleotides, the CDR3 is TGTGCCAGCAGCCTACAGGGTGAGCAAGAGACCCAGTACTTC. Protein product: CASSLQGEQETQYF.

This clone was seen a single time. The chain joins TRBV10-3 to TRBJ1-6; D is undetermined. The V gene lost 6 bases and the J gene lost 8 bases, with 8 bases spanning the gap. Germline-derived CDR1 and CDR2 are ENHRY and SYGVKD. The CDR3 sequence is 12 residues long. The CDR3 sequence: CAISQVDSPLHF. CDR3 bases: TGTGCCATCAGCCAGGTAGATTCACCCCTCCACTTT.

The rearrangement uses TRBV5-6 and TRBJ1-5; D is unclear. Germline V gene lookup returns CDR1 SGHDT and CDR2 YYEEEE. Trimming took 4 bases from V and 4 from J, leaving 6 bases between them. CDR3 size: 12 residues. The CDR3 spells CASSLVNQPQHF. The CDR3 coding sequence is TGTGCCAGCAGCCTGGTTAATCAGCCCCAGCATTTT.

The genes are TRBV9 and TRBJ1-5; TRBD1 matches at 9 bases. Per the germline V gene, CDR1 is SGDLS and CDR2 is YYNGEE. The CDR3 length is 15 residues. The trim removed 4 bases at V and 7 bases at J, leaving 9 bases unmatched. CDR3 sequence (DNA): TGTGCCAGCAGCCCGTCCGGGACAGGGAACCAGCCCCAGCATTTT. Translated, it gives CASSPSGTGNQPQHF.

This clone appeared a few times. The rearrangement uses TRBV5-5 and TRBJ2-5, with 9 positions matching TRBD1. This CDR3 region has 18 residues. V gave up 1 base and J gave up 7 bases; unmatched junction bases: 17. Germline assignment: CDR1 SGHKS and CDR2 YYEKEE (reference sequence). CDR3 region: CASSLFSGGQGKGGTQYF. The CDR3 coding sequence is TGTGCCAGCAGCTTGTTTTCCGGGGGACAGGGCAAGGGTGGGACCCAGTACTTC.

This sequence joins TRBV7-8 and TRBJ2-7; D possibly corresponds to TRBD2 (6 bases). V was clipped by 1 base and J by 7 bases, with 20 bases between them. Germline lookup yields CDR1 SGHVS and CDR2 FQNEAQ. The CDR3 covers 16 residues. CDR3 sequence reads: CASSLESGVDASEQYF. The CDR3 bases are TGTGCCAGCAGCTTAGAATCGGGAGTCGACGCTTCTGAGCAGTACTTC. Based on the CDR3 plus reference TRBV7-8 and TRBJ2-7, the full variable domain is GAGVSQSPRYKVAKRGQDVALRCDPISGHVSLFWYQQALGQGPEFLTYFQNEAQLDKSGLPSDRFFAERPEGSVSTLKIQRTQQEDSAVYLCASSLESGVDASEQYFGPGTRLTVT.

This rearrangement joins TRBV5-1 to TRBJ1-1, with D perhaps matching TRBD1 (5 bases). Trimming stripped 7 bases from V and 5 bases from J, with 24 bases between. This CDR3 has 16 amino acids. Germline assignment: CDR1 SGHRS and CDR2 YFSETQ. CDR3 in DNA: TGCGCCAGCGGCAGTCCTAACACCGCAGGGCGTACTGAAGCTTTCTTT. This translates into CASGSPNTAGRTEAFF.